The next 17 T cell receptor beta chains were all read from a single sample in a study of blood T cell repertoires in COVID-19. Only in-frame clones appear in the TCRdb table, and some are missing; sequencing was by immunoSEQ multiplex PCR. Of 100,000 or so clones listed, over 90% are singletons. Sequencing used peripheral blood. The receptors derive from a human donor with active COVID-19. The donor label of this sample is uncertain.

The rearrangement uses TRBV9 and TRBJ2-2; 9 positions agree with TRBD2. V lost 4 bases to trimming and J lost 6 bases; unmatched junction nucleotides: 4. The CDR3 loop spans 14 amino acids. CDR1 SGDLS and CDR2 YYNGEE come from the germline V gene. The DNA of the CDR3 is TGTGCCAGCAGCCCACGGACTAGCGCCGGGGAGCTGTTTTTT. Amino acids: CASSPRTSAGELFF.

V gene TRBV11-2 combines with J gene TRBJ1-5; 7 bases fit TRBD1. CDR1 is SGHAT and CDR2 is FQNNGV in the germline V gene. V lost 5 bases to trimming and J lost 6 bases; unmatched junction nucleotides: 7. There are 14 residues in the CDR3. This chain's CDR3 is CASSAQTGSQPQHF. The CDR3 nucleotides read TGTGCCAGCAGCGCCCAGACAGGGAGTCAGCCCCAGCATTTT.

This chain joins TRBV27 and TRBJ2-2; 8 nucleotides match TRBD1. V lost 5 bases to trimming and J lost 3 bases; unmatched junction nucleotides: 17. The CDR3 totals 19 residues. Germline V gene data show CDR1 as MNHEY and CDR2 as SMNVEV (reference sequence). As DNA, the CDR3 is TGTGCCAGCAGTCCGATTAGGACAGGGAGACGAACGGACACCGGGGAGCTGTTTTTT. Protein sequence: CASSPIRTGRRTDTGELFF.

This clone showed up just once. The chain links TRBV6-5 to TRBJ2-5, with D possibly matching TRBD2 (6 bases). The CDR3 spans 12 residues. Trimming shortened V by 6 bases and J by 4 bases, and 9 bases separated the two germline ends. CDR1 and CDR2 (germline): MNHEY, SVGAGI. The CDR3: CASRQGGETQYF. Here the CDR3 DNA reads TGTGCCAGCAGGCAGGGAGGAGAGACCCAGTACTTC.

The chain carries TRBV28 and TRBJ2-7; 7 nucleotides line up with TRBD1. Trimming removed 6 bases from V and 4 bases from J; junction bases left unmatched: 6. Germline assignment: CDR1 MDHEN and CDR2 SYDVKM. The CDR3 has 13 amino acids. The CDR3 DNA sequence: TGTGCCAGCAGCAGGGACAGTTATTACGAGCAGTACTTC. Protein: CASSRDSYYEQYF.

The chain couples TRBV11-2 to TRBJ2-7, with TRBD2 matching over 8 bases. The CDR3 runs to 15 residues. Trimming cost V 5 bases and J 2 bases; bases outside gene matches: 8. The V gene's germline CDR1 is SGHAT and CDR2 FQNNGV. CDR3 coding DNA: TGTGCCAGCAGCCCGCCTAGCGGGCCCACCTACGAGCAGTACTTC. Translated, it gives CASSPPSGPTYEQYF.

This clone was detected a few times. The CDR3 sequence is CASSPATGSGNTIYF. CDR3 nucleotide sequence: TGTGCCAGCAGCCCAGCGACAGGCTCTGGAAACACCATATATTTT. V and J are TRBV5-6 and TRBJ1-3; D may be TRBD1 (6 bases). Trimming took off 4 bases at V and 0 bases at J, with 11 bases between the two ends. The CDR3 totals 15 residues. In germline, CDR1 is SGHDT, CDR2 YYEEEE.

V and J are TRBV7-2 and TRBJ2-3; 9 bases agree with TRBD2. The length of the CDR3 is 16 residues. With V trimmed by 2 bases and J by 7 bases, 10 bases remained unmatched. Germline values: CDR1 SGHTA, CDR2 FQGNSA. The CDR3 spells CASSLRSTAGGNTQYF. The CDR3 DNA is TGTGCCAGCAGCTTAAGGTCGACGGCGGGAGGGAATACGCAGTATTTT.

The chain couples TRBV5-5 to TRBJ2-7; TRBD2 matches 11 bases. V shed 4 bases, J shed 2 bases, and the junction held 5 bases outside the gene matches. Germline CDR1 and CDR2: SGHKS and YYEKEE (reference sequence). The CDR3 totals 15 residues. As DNA, the CDR3 is TGTGCCAGCAGCCCTACTAGCGGGGGAGCCTACGAGCAGTACTTC. It encodes CASSPTSGGAYEQYF. Together with reference TRBV5-5 and TRBJ2-7, the CDR3 gives the full variable domain: DAGVTQSPTHLIKTRGQQVTLRCSPISGHKSVSWYQQVLGQGPQFIFQYYEKEERGRGNFPDRFSARQFPNYSSELNVNALLLGDSALYLCASSPTSGGAYEQYFGPGTRLTVT.

The V and J genes are TRBV7-2 and TRBJ2-5; D is unresolved. The germline V gene has CDR1 SGHTA and CDR2 FQGNSA. Trimming took off 3 bases at V and 9 bases at J, with 11 bases between the two ends. This CDR3 has 12 residues. The CDR3 region is CASSFIPPAQYF. The CDR3 DNA is TGTGCCAGCAGCTTTATCCCCCCGGCCCAGTACTTC.

The gene calls are TRBV19 and TRBJ1-1, with D tentatively TRBD1 (5 bases). Trimming cost V 5 bases and J 0 bases, with 16 bases left between them. This CDR3 is 16 amino acids long. From germline, CDR1 is LNHDA and CDR2 SQIVND (reference sequence). CDR3 protein: CASSFPAGAMNTEAFF. CDR3 in DNA: TGTGCCAGTAGTTTTCCCGCTGGGGCCATGAACACTGAAGCTTTCTTT.

V usage is TRBV7-9 and J usage is TRBJ1-1, with a weak D call TRBD1 (6 bases). CDR1 SEHNR and CDR2 FQNEAQ come from the germline V gene (reference sequence). The CDR3 has 14 residues. Trimming took 11 bases from V and 4 from J, leaving 20 bases between them. For the CDR3, the DNA is TGTGCCGGCGAGCAGGGGTGGGGATTCACTGAAGCTTTCTTT. Residues: CAGEQGWGFTEAFF.

The chain is built from TRBV6-2 or TRBV6-3 and TRBJ1-1, with D possibly TRBD1 on 5 matching bases. Trimming took off 3 bases at V and 1 base at J, with 18 bases between the two ends. CDR3 length: 17 amino acids. CDR1 and CDR2 from the germline V gene are MNHEY and SVGEGT. CDR3 sequence: CASSYGGSGGENTEAFF. CDR3 DNA: TGTGCCAGCAGTTATGGTGGCTCGGGGGGGGAGAACACTGAAGCTTTCTTT.

The chain is built from TRBV6-4 and TRBJ2-3; tentatively, D is TRBD2 (5 bases). Trimming stripped 0 bases from V and 6 bases from J, with 13 bases between. Looked up from germline, CDR1 is MRHNA and CDR2 is SNTAGT. The CDR3 runs to 15 residues. The CDR3 sequence: CASSDSAGSGDTQYF. In DNA form, the CDR3 reads TGTGCCAGCAGTGACTCGGCGGGTTCTGGGGATACGCAGTATTTT.

The chain links TRBV2 to TRBJ2-3, with TRBD2 as a possible D gene (6 bases). Per the germline V gene, CDR1 is SNHLY and CDR2 is FYNNEI. CDR3 length: 15 amino acids. Trimming shortened V by 7 bases and J by 1 base, and 15 bases separated the two germline ends. Written as DNA, the CDR3 is TGTGCCAGCAATGGGGGACTCACGCGCACAGATACGCAGTATTTT. Its translation is CASNGGLTRTDTQYF. Using reference TRBV2 and TRBJ2-3 for the parts outside the CDR3, the full variable domain is EPEVTQTPSHQVTQMGQEVILRCVPISNHLYFYWYRQILGQKVEFLVSFYNNEISEKSEIFDDQFSVERPDGSNFTLKIRSTKLEDSAMYFCASNGGLTRTDTQYFGPGTRLTVL.

This clone was counted between two and nine times. The chain combines TRBV9 with TRBJ2-4, with 7 positions matching TRBD1. CDR3 length equals 14 residues. The J segment lost 9 bases and the V segment lost 3 bases, leaving 9 bases of the junction unmatched. Per the germline V gene, CDR1 is SGDLS and CDR2 is YYNGEE. CDR3 sequence (DNA): TGTGCCAGCAGCGCATCGGGACAGCGATCCATTCAGTACTTC. Translation gives CASSASGQRSIQYF.

V and J are TRBV5-4 and TRBJ1-1; D is perhaps TRBD1 (5 bases). This CDR3 contains 13 residues. Germline V gene data show CDR1 as SGHNT and CDR2 as YYREEE (reference sequence). Trimming pared 4 bases from V and 3 bases from J, leaving 10 bases between. CDR3 protein: CASSLAGDTEAFF. CDR3 in DNA: TGTGCCAGCAGCCTGGCGGGGGACACTGAAGCTTTCTTT.